Shown below are 31 T cell receptor beta chains from a single sample sequenced in a study of CD8+CD57+ T cells in acquired aplastic anemia. The use of genomic DNA as template underpinned the TCR beta VDJ and CDR3 profiling. TCRdb reprocessed the reads with MiXCR, giving one entry per CDR3 protein. The table lists around 190,000 distinct CDR3 sequences, approximately 60% of them singletons, with roughly 29% in the top ten. The sample taken for sequencing was sorted CD4+, CD8+, or CD8+CD57+ T cells (not recorded which) from PBMCs. The receptors come from a human donor in good health.

V gene TRBV20-1 combines with J gene TRBJ2-1; D is tentatively TRBD1 or TRBD2 (7 bases each). The CDR3 consists of 16 residues. The V gene's germline CDR1 is DFQATT and CDR2 SNEGSKA (reference sequence). The ends were cut back, 5 bases at V and 0 bases at J, with 17 bases in the middle. CDR3 region: CSAAPGGASSYNEQFF. In DNA form, the CDR3 reads TGCAGTGCTGCCCCAGGGGGGGCGAGCTCCTACAATGAGCAGTTCTTC.

In regard to this clonotype: Compared with germline, one end of the junction differs, possibly owing to a read error. J is TRBJ1-1 and V is TRBV7-9; D is possibly TRBD1 (6 bases). CDR1 and CDR2 from the germline V gene are SEHNR and FQNEAQ (reference sequence). This CDR3 comprises 13 residues. CDR3 amino acids: CAGSPGTFTEAFF. The CDR3 DNA reads as TGTGCCGGCAGCCCAGGGACATTCACTGAAGCTTTCTTT. Variable domain in full (rest from reference TRBV7-9 and TRBJ1-1): DTGVSQNPRHKITKRGQNVTFRCDPISEHNRLYWYRQTLGQGPEFLTYFQNEAQLEKSRLLSDRFSAERPKGSFSTLEIQRTEQGDSAMYLCAGSPGTFTEAFFGQGTRLTVV.

Many counts were recorded for this clonotype. This chain connects TRBV13 to TRBJ2-7, with D uncertain. This CDR3 is built from 13 residues. Trimming cost V 8 bases and J 5 bases, with 16 bases left between them. The germline V gene encodes CDR1 PRHDT and CDR2 FYEKMQ (reference sequence). For the CDR3, the DNA is TGTGCCAGCTCCCTACGGAACGAAAACGAGCAGTACTTC. It encodes CASSLRNENEQYF.

This clonotype was seen ten or more times. This chain uses TRBV7-9 with TRBJ2-2, with 12 bases identical to TRBD2. This CDR3 has 17 residues. Germline loops: CDR1 SEHNR, CDR2 FQNEAQ (reference sequence). Trimming cost V 1 base and J 1 base; bases outside gene matches: 1. The CDR3 region is CASSLGLAGVNTGELFF. CDR3 coding DNA: TGTGCCAGCAGCTTAGGACTAGCGGGAGTGAACACCGGGGAGCTGTTTTTT.

The gene calls are TRBV29-1 and TRBJ1-2; tentative D call: TRBD1 (6 bases). Per germline, CDR1 SQVTM and CDR2 ANQGSEA. The CDR3 loop spans 14 amino acids. With 6 bases removed from V and 8 bases from J, the gap between germline ends came to 22 bases. The CDR3 bases are TGCAGCGTGGGGTCCGGGACAAGTATCGGGGGCTACACCTTC. Protein sequence: CSVGSGTSIGGYTF.

This clonotype occurred many times. V and J are TRBV20-1 and TRBJ2-6, with 12 bases aligning to TRBD2. CDR1 and CDR2 (germline): DFQATT, SNEGSKA (reference sequence). V shed 0 bases, J shed 2 bases, and the junction held 14 bases outside the gene matches. CDR3 size: 21 residues. CDR3 protein: CSARERSTSGSWVTGANVLTF. The CDR3 coding sequence is TGCAGTGCTAGAGAACGATCGACTAGCGGGAGTTGGGTCACTGGGGCCAACGTCCTGACTTTC.

The V gene is TRBV2, the J gene TRBJ2-5, with D unresolved. V was clipped by 0 bases and J by 5 bases, with 13 bases between them. The germline CDR1 and CDR2 sequences are SNHLY and FYNNEI. The CDR3 loop spans 15 amino acids. The CDR3 DNA reads as TGTGCCAGCAGTGAAGCGCTTCATTTCGGGGAGACCCAGTACTTC. Its protein is CASSEALHFGETQYF.

This chain joins TRBV2 and TRBJ1-1; D gene ambiguous. Per the germline V gene, CDR1 is SNHLY and CDR2 is FYNNEI. Trimming shortened V by 6 bases and J by 0 bases, and 8 bases separated the two germline ends. The CDR3 is 13 residues long. The CDR3 nucleotides read TGTGCCAGCAGCGATAGCCTGAACACTGAAGCTTTCTTT. It codes for CASSDSLNTEAFF.

V gene TRBV5-1 combines with J gene TRBJ2-1, with 11 nucleotides matching TRBD2. V was clipped by 2 bases and J by 3 bases; unmatched bases: 10. The length of the CDR3 is 18 residues. In germline, CDR1 is SGHRS, CDR2 YFSETQ. CDR3 amino acids: CASSFRIAGGVGYNEQFF. Here the CDR3 DNA reads TGCGCCAGCAGCTTTAGGATAGCGGGGGGGGTGGGCTACAATGAGCAGTTCTTC.

This clonotype has a count of ten or more. This chain uses TRBV2 with TRBJ2-7; no clear D. The ends were cut back, 5 bases at V and 3 bases at J, with 14 bases in the middle. Germline V CDR1 and CDR2: SNHLY, FYNNEI. This CDR3 is 14 amino acids long. The CDR3 DNA reads TGTGCCAGCAGTTCCCTTGCCTCCAGCTACGAGCAGTACTTC. It is translated as CASSSLASSYEQYF. Full variable domain (missing parts from reference TRBV2 and TRBJ2-7): EPEVTQTPSHQVTQMGQEVILRCVPISNHLYFYWYRQILGQKVEFLVSFYNNEISEKSEIFDDQFSVERPDGSNFTLKIRSTKLEDSAMYFCASSSLASSYEQYFGPGTRLTVT.

With regard to this clonotype: Because the CDR3 is missing its conserved closing phenylalanine or tryptophan, this is likely a read error. The limits of the CDR3 on the DNA are not certain, so only TCRdb's listed CDR3 is given. The chain combines TRBV11-2 with TRBJ2-6. CDR1 SGHAT and CDR2 FQNNGV come from the germline V gene. The CDR3 spans 8 amino acids, including both terminal residues. The CDR3 here is CASSTGTS.

Comment on this clonotype: Relative to the germline gene, one junction end is altered; a read error may explain this. The chain links TRBV24-1 to TRBJ2-6, with D possibly TRBD1 on 5 matching bases. CDR1 and CDR2 (germline): KGHDR, SFDVKD. The CDR3 is 16 residues long. CDR3 sequence: CATSDSIPSGANVLIF. CDR3 sequence (DNA): TGTGCCACCAGTGACTCGATCCCTTCTGGGGCCAACGTCCTGATTTTC.

As for this clonotype: The junction differs from germline at one of its ends, possibly a read error. This chain connects TRBV7-6 to TRBJ2-1, with TRBD2 matching 13 bases. CDR3 length: 17 amino acids. Looked up from germline, CDR1 is SGHVS and CDR2 is FNYEAQ. CDR3 in amino acids: CASSLGATSGGPNKQFF. Written as DNA, the CDR3 is TGTGCTAGCAGCTTAGGGGCGACTAGCGGGGGGCCCAATAAGCAGTTCTTC.

This clonotype was recorded at least ten times. The CDR3 loop reads CSAWDRGYNEQFF. The CDR3 coding sequence is TGCAGTGCTTGGGACAGGGGCTACAATGAGCAGTTCTTC. The chain combines TRBV20-1 with TRBJ2-1; 10 positions agree with TRBD1. The length of the CDR3 is 13 residues. Germline trimming cut 5 bases from V and 3 bases from J; bases unmatched to any gene: 1. The germline CDR1 and CDR2 sequences are DFQATT and SNEGSKA (reference sequence).

J is TRBJ2-1 and V is TRBV7-9; D gene unclear. V lost 5 bases and J 3 bases, leaving 5 bases between the germline ends. Germline V gene sequence: CDR1 SEHNR, CDR2 FQNEAQ (reference sequence). There are 12 residues in the CDR3. Here the CDR3 DNA reads TGTGCCAGCAGCCTATACTACAATGAGCAGTTCTTC. Translated: CASSLYYNEQFF.

The chain is built from TRBV20-1 and TRBJ2-5; D is possibly TRBD2 (6 bases). This CDR3 is built from 14 residues. V was shortened by 3 bases and J by 1 base, with 12 bases between the two germline ends. Germline V gene sequence: CDR1 DFQATT, CDR2 SNEGSKA (reference sequence). CDR3 residues: CSASLASVQETQYF. Here the CDR3 DNA reads TGCAGTGCTAGTTTGGCTAGCGTCCAAGAGACCCAGTACTTC.

The V gene is TRBV10-1, the J gene TRBJ2-3, with TRBD2 identical over 14 bases. J gave up 9 bases and V 2 bases, and 10 bases lay outside the gene matches. The CDR3 extends over 17 amino acids. Germline assignment: CDR1 WNHNN and CDR2 SYGVQD (reference sequence). The DNA of the CDR3 is TGCGCCAGCAGTGAGCCGGGACTAGCGGGAGCCATAGACACGCAGTATTTT. Protein: CASSEPGLAGAIDTQYF.

This clonotype was observed once. The chain is built from TRBV6-5 and TRBJ2-7, with TRBD2 matching 7 bases. The CDR3 consists of 10 residues. CDR1 MNHEY and CDR2 SVGAGI come from the germline V gene. J gave up 9 bases and V 5 bases, and 1 base lay outside the gene matches. This chain's CDR3 is CASSPGGQYF. As DNA, the CDR3 is TGTGCCAGCAGTCCGGGGGGGCAGTACTTC.

The gene calls are TRBV15 and TRBJ2-1; TRBD2 aligns across 11 bases. Per germline, CDR1 LNHNV and CDR2 YYDKDF (reference sequence). CDR3 length equals 16 residues. The J segment lost 3 bases and the V segment lost 3 bases, leaving 4 bases of the junction unmatched. CDR3 protein: CATSRGLAGGYNEQFF. The CDR3 region has the DNA TGTGCCACCAGCAGGGGTCTAGCGGGGGGCTACAATGAGCAGTTCTTC. The whole variable domain, filled in from reference TRBV15 and TRBJ2-1, reads DAMVIQNPRYQVTQFGKPVTLSCSQTLNHNVMYWYQQKSSQAPKLLFHYYDKDFNNEADTPDNFQSRRPNTSFCFLDIRSPGLGDTAMYLCATSRGLAGGYNEQFFGPGTRLTVL.

In its sample, this clonotype was seen many times. This rearrangement joins TRBV4-3 to TRBJ1-2, with unresolved D. The CDR3 totals 14 residues. V gave up 3 bases and J gave up 4 bases, with 12 bases separating them. Looked up from germline, CDR1 is LGHNA and CDR2 is YSLEER. Here the CDR3 reads CASSQGSGSYGYTF. The CDR3 nucleotides are TGCGCCAGCAGCCAGGGGTCGGGCAGCTATGGCTACACCTTC.

The chain is built from TRBV7-2 and TRBJ2-2; TRBD2 agrees at 12 bases. Trimming cost V 6 bases and J 0 bases; bases outside gene matches: 2. CDR1 is SGHTA and CDR2 is FQGNSA in the germline V gene. The CDR3 sequence is 16 residues long. CDR3 sequence reads: CASSRTSGANTGELFF. CDR3 nucleotides: TGTGCCAGCAGTCGGACTAGCGGGGCGAACACCGGGGAGCTGTTTTTT. Based on the CDR3 plus reference TRBV7-2 and TRBJ2-2, the full variable domain is GAGVSQSPSNKVTEKGKDVELRCDPISGHTALYWYRQSLGQGLEFLIYFQGNSAPDKSGLPSDRFSAERTGGSVSTLTIQRTQQEDSAVYLCASSRTSGANTGELFFGEGSRLTVL.

In its sample, this clonotype was seen many times. This chain connects TRBV27 to TRBJ2-7; D tentatively fits TRBD1 or TRBD2 (5 bases each). Germline CDR1 and CDR2: MNHEY and SMNVEV (reference sequence). Trimming removed 2 bases from V and 1 base from J, with 15 bases in between. The CDR3 extends over 16 amino acids. In DNA, the CDR3 is TGTGCCAGCAGTTTAGGAGCGGAGACAGTGTCCTACGAGCAGTACTTC. Protein product: CASSLGAETVSYEQYF.

V is TRBV7-2 and J is TRBJ2-3; D is perhaps TRBD1 (5 bases). CDR1 SGHTA and CDR2 FQGNSA come from the germline V gene. The V and J ends lost 4 bases and 4 bases respectively, with 24 bases between them. This CDR3 has 18 amino acids. The CDR3 spells CASSSRGGSWYDADTQYF. DNA of the CDR3: TGTGCCAGCAGCTCAAGGGGTGGGTCTTGGTATGATGCAGATACGCAGTATTTT.

This clonotype has just a few counts. The chain links TRBV6-4 to TRBJ1-2; D perhaps matches TRBD1 (6 bases). Trimming removed 6 bases at V and 2 bases at J, with 10 bases between. The CDR3 covers 13 residues. CDR1 MRHNA and CDR2 SNTAGT come from the germline V gene. The CDR3 region has the DNA TGTGCCAGCAGCCAAGACAGGAACTATGGCTACACCTTC. It encodes CASSQDRNYGYTF.

This clonotype was counted a few times. The V call is TRBV15, the J call TRBJ2-7; 8 bases fit TRBD1. The CDR3 length is 14 residues. The V and J ends lost 3 bases and 6 bases, in that order; junction bases with no gene match: 7. Per germline, CDR1 LNHNV and CDR2 YYDKDF (reference sequence). The CDR3 nucleotides read TGTGCCACCAGCAGGACCGGGACAGGTAGCGAGCAGTACTTC. The encoded protein is CATSRTGTGSEQYF.

This clonotype was detected only once. The chain links TRBV9 to TRBJ2-3; D gene unclear. The CDR3 length is 13 residues. CDR1 and CDR2 from the germline V gene are SGDLS and YYNGEE. V was shortened by 4 bases and J by 6 bases, with 12 bases between the two germline ends. In nucleotides, the CDR3 is TGTGCCAGCAGCTCGACCCACACTGATACGCAGTATTTT. Amino acid sequence: CASSSTHTDTQYF.

V is TRBV6-4 and J is TRBJ2-5, with 7 positions matching TRBD2. The CDR3 runs 15 residues. Looked up from germline, CDR1 is MRHNA and CDR2 is SNTAGT. With 5 bases clipped from V and 2 bases from J, the junction kept 8 bases outside the gene matches. Here the CDR3 reads CASSPGGRGQETQYF. The CDR3 nucleotides read TGTGCCAGCAGTCCAGGCGGGAGAGGGCAAGAGACCCAGTACTTC.

The rearrangement links TRBV25-1 to TRBJ1-1; D uncertain. The germline V gene has CDR1 MGHDK and CDR2 SYGVNS. The length of the CDR3 is 11 residues. V was cut by 1 base and J by 6 bases, with 3 bases left in between. The CDR3 DNA reads TGTGCCAGCAGTGAATCCGCTGAAGCTTTCTTT. Translating gives CASSESAEAFF.

The V call is TRBV2, the J call TRBJ1-1; 8 nucleotides match TRBD1. This CDR3 contains 14 residues. The V gene end was trimmed by 5 bases and the J gene end by 2 bases; junction bases not matched to a gene: 4. Germline V gives CDR1 SNHLY, CDR2 FYNNEI. Here the CDR3 reads CASSQGAGNTEAFF. The CDR3 bases are TGTGCCAGCAGTCAGGGGGCGGGTAACACTGAAGCTTTCTTT.

This clonotype was detected ten times or more. The chain uses TRBV9 and TRBJ1-6, with D hard to call. CDR3 length: 14 amino acids. The V end was cut by 1 base, the J end by 6 bases, with 8 bases between. Germline V gives CDR1 SGDLS, CDR2 YYNGEE. The CDR3 DNA is TGTGCCAGCAGCGTATACAGCGCTAATTCACCCCTCCACTTT. The encoded protein is CASSVYSANSPLHF.

This clonotype was observed a handful of times. CDR3 sequence reads: CASSSRTGHGYTF. The CDR3 bases are TGTGCCAGCAGCTCCCGGACAGGGCATGGCTACACCTTC. V and J are TRBV11-2 and TRBJ1-2, with 8 bases matching TRBD1. Per the germline V gene, CDR1 is SGHAT and CDR2 is FQNNGV. The V gene end was trimmed by 4 bases and the J gene end by 6 bases; junction bases not matched to a gene: 4. The CDR3 has 13 amino acids.